Presented here are 29 T cell receptor beta chains from one specimen sequenced in a study of identical twins. TCRdb called the 5' RACE reads again in MiXCR, with one record for every CDR3 protein. The table lists under 350,000 distinct CDR3 sequences, roughly 9% of them singletons, with under 7.5% in the top ten. The data also belong to a second study, concerning yellow fever vaccine responses in identical twins.

Sequenced: CD8+ T cells sorted from blood. The receptors shown here come from a woman younger than 30 in good health.

The sample holds a few counts of this clonotype. The genes are TRBV30 and TRBJ1-1, with D uncertain. Germline assignment: CDR1 GTSNPN and CDR2 SVGIG (reference sequence). V dropped 0 bases and J dropped 0 bases, with 5 bases sitting between them. The CDR3 has 13 residues. This CDR3 reads CAWSVHMNTEAFF. The CDR3, as DNA: TGTGCCTGGAGTGTACACATGAACACTGAAGCTTTCTTT.

The CDR3 loop is CASSLKGSETQYF. DNA for the CDR3: TGTGCCAGTAGTTTAAAGGGTTCAGAGACCCAGTACTTC. J is TRBJ2-5 and V is TRBV19, with D hard to call. The V end lost 5 bases, the J end lost 4 bases, and 11 bases lay between the germline ends. The V gene's germline CDR1 is LNHDA and CDR2 SQIVND (reference sequence). This CDR3 spans 13 amino acids.

The rearrangement links TRBV27 to TRBJ2-1, with TRBD1 matching over 7 bases. The CDR3 extends over 17 amino acids. With V trimmed by 4 bases and J by 3 bases, 12 bases remained unmatched. Per germline, CDR1 MNHEY and CDR2 SMNVEV (reference sequence). The DNA of the CDR3 is TGTGCCAGCAGTTCACCACGACGGGACAGTATCTACAATGAGCAGTTCTTC. Translating it yields CASSSPRRDSIYNEQFF.

There are a few counts of this clonotype. This sequence joins TRBV11-2 and TRBJ2-3; TRBD2 aligns across 13 bases. Germline values: CDR1 SGHAT, CDR2 FQNNGV. Trimming cost V 0 bases and J 8 bases; bases outside gene matches: 8. CDR3 length: 17 amino acids. The DNA for the CDR3 is TGTGCCAGCAGCTTAGAAGGACTAGCGGGAGAAAGGTCTACGCAGTATTTT. The encoded protein is CASSLEGLAGERSTQYF.

The genes are TRBV18 and TRBJ2-7, with TRBD1 matching 8 bases. V shed 1 base, J shed 2 bases, and the junction held 7 bases outside the gene matches. CDR1 and CDR2 from the germline V gene are KGHSH and LQKENI. The CDR3 extends over 16 amino acids. The CDR3 DNA is TGTGCCAGCTCACCACAGGGGGGACAGGTTGCCTACGAGCAGTACTTC. Its protein product is CASSPQGGQVAYEQYF.

This clonotype showed up just a few times. The V gene is TRBV2, the J gene TRBJ2-1; TRBD2 aligns across 9 bases. Germline CDR1 reads SNHLY; CDR2 reads FYNNEI. Unmatched junction bases numbered 3, after V lost 3 bases and J lost 0 bases. The CDR3 totals 16 residues. CDR3 DNA sequence: TGTGCCAGCAGTGACCCTAGCGGGGACTCCTACAATGAGCAGTTCTTC. Protein sequence: CASSDPSGDSYNEQFF.

The CDR3, as DNA: TGTGCCATCAGTGAGCAAGAGACAGGGGTCGCGACCCAGTACTTC. The encoded protein is CAISEQETGVATQYF. The chain uses TRBV10-3 and TRBJ2-5; 8 bases are a match to TRBD1. The V and J ends lost 2 bases and 7 bases, in that order; junction bases with no gene match: 9. The germline gives CDR1 ENHRY, CDR2 SYGVKD. This CDR3 contains 15 residues.

V and J are TRBV6-4 and TRBJ1-1; no clear D. Germline CDR1 and CDR2: MRHNA and SNTAGT. CDR3 length: 14 residues. With 0 bases removed from V and 5 bases from J, the gap between germline ends came to 10 bases. The CDR3 DNA reads TGTGCCAGCAGTGACTCGAGCCTTAGTACTGAAGCTTTCTTT. It specifies CASSDSSLSTEAFF.

This chain joins TRBV21-1 and TRBJ2-3; the table gives TRBD1 as D, unverified against the DNA. TRBV21-1 is described as a pseudogene. This CDR3 contains 18 residues. The CDR3 protein is CASSRGQGVSSFTDTQYF. For the CDR3, the DNA is TGTGCCAGCAGCCGTGGACAGGGGGTGAGCTCCTTCACAGATACGCAGTATTTT.

This chain uses TRBV6-2 or TRBV6-3 with TRBJ2-1; D uncertain. V was shortened by 6 bases and J by 0 bases, with 12 bases between the two germline ends. Germline values: CDR1 MNHEY, CDR2 SVGEGT. The CDR3 runs 15 residues. The DNA of the CDR3 is TGTGCCAGCAGCCATGACTGGAGCTCCTACAATGAGCAGTTCTTC. It translates to CASSHDWSSYNEQFF.

This clonotype was detected many times. The chain employs TRBV24-1 and TRBJ2-7; D is possibly TRBD2 (7 bases). V lost 3 bases, J lost 2 bases, and 16 bases lay in between. This CDR3 contains 16 residues. The V gene's germline CDR1 is KGHDR and CDR2 SFDVKD. The CDR3 sequence is CATSDRRGGNPYEQYF. The CDR3, as DNA: TGTGCCACCAGTGATCGGAGGGGGGGCAACCCCTACGAGCAGTACTTC.

This clonotype was observed a few times. The V gene is TRBV28, the J gene TRBJ1-2; TRBD1 matches at 9 bases. Looked up from germline, CDR1 is MDHEN and CDR2 is SYDVKM. This CDR3 has 15 amino acids. Trimming removed 3 bases from V and 4 bases from J; junction bases left unmatched: 6. CDR3 DNA sequence: TGTGCCAGCAGTTTTTCCGCGACAGGGGGCTATGGCTACACCTTC. Residues: CASSFSATGGYGYTF.

This clonotype came up many times. The chain employs TRBV14 and TRBJ2-7, with D tentatively TRBD1 (5 bases). Germline assignment: CDR1 SGHDN and CDR2 FVKESK. The CDR3 consists of 15 residues. Trimming stripped 1 base from V and 3 bases from J, with 13 bases between. The CDR3 DNA follows: TGTGCCAGCAGCCAAGGTTCCAGGGCTTACTACGAGCAGTACTTC. Protein sequence: CASSQGSRAYYEQYF.

The J gene is TRBJ2-5, the V gene TRBV7-9; D perhaps matches TRBD2 (5 bases). The V end was cut by 0 bases, the J end by 3 bases, with 14 bases between. The length of the CDR3 is 16 residues. Looked up from germline, CDR1 is SEHNR and CDR2 is FQNEAQ (reference sequence). CDR3 region: CASSLASRGPEETQYF. As DNA, the CDR3 is TGTGCCAGCAGCTTAGCGAGTCGAGGGCCAGAAGAGACCCAGTACTTC.

At least ten counts were recorded for this clonotype. The chain combines TRBV20-1 with TRBJ1-2; 9 bases map to TRBD1. J gave up 3 bases and V 4 bases, and 3 bases lay outside the gene matches. Per the germline V gene, CDR1 is DFQATT and CDR2 is SNEGSKA (reference sequence). The length of the CDR3 is 13 residues. This CDR3 reads CSAIRTGDYGYTF. CDR3 sequence (DNA): TGCAGTGCTATTCGGACAGGGGACTATGGCTACACCTTC.

In the case of this clonotype: The conserved phenylalanine or tryptophan normally closing the CDR3 is absent here, so this likely arose from a read error. The DNA is left out, because the CDR3 cannot be placed on it with certainty; the CDR3 is given as TCRdb lists it. CDR3 sequence: CASSTPGQGCEQYL. The chain uses TRBV21-1 and TRBJ2-7; the table's D call, TRBD1, has no DNA check behind it. TRBV21-1 is given as a pseudogene. The CDR3 totals 14 residues, both ends included.

This clonotype turned up a few times. V is TRBV3-1 and J is TRBJ2-7; the D call may be TRBD1 or TRBD2 (5 bases each). Trimming took off 4 bases at V and 6 bases at J, with 22 bases between the two ends. This CDR3 comprises 16 residues. Germline V gene data show CDR1 as LGHDT and CDR2 as YNNKEL (reference sequence). The CDR3 DNA reads as TGTGCCAGCAGCCGGTTTGAGGAGCGCAGGGCGGGCGAGCAGTACTTC. Translated, it gives CASSRFEERRAGEQYF.

This clonotype has only one observation. The chain uses TRBV29-1 and TRBJ2-7; 8 bases are a match to TRBD2. CDR3 length: 14 amino acids. The V gene's germline CDR1 is SQVTM and CDR2 ANQGSEA. V gave up 4 bases and J gave up 2 bases; unmatched junction bases: 7. CDR3 nucleotides: TGCAGCGTTGTCGGTAGCGGGGAAACCTACGAGCAGTACTTC. It encodes CSVVGSGETYEQYF.

This clonotype has ten or more counts. The chain is built from TRBV11-2 and TRBJ2-1; 8 bases are shared with TRBD2. The J segment lost 3 bases and the V segment lost 5 bases, leaving 3 bases of the junction unmatched. The CDR3 totals 14 residues. Germline assignment: CDR1 SGHAT and CDR2 FQNNGV. CDR3: CASSQGLDYNEQFF. The CDR3 coding sequence is TGTGCCAGCAGCCAGGGACTAGACTACAATGAGCAGTTCTTC.

This clonotype was seen only a few times. This rearrangement joins TRBV5-1 to TRBJ2-7, with 10 bases matching TRBD2. This CDR3 comprises 16 residues. Germline CDR1 and CDR2: SGHRS and YFSETQ. Trimming took 5 bases from V and 3 from J; bases not matched to a gene: 11. The CDR3 DNA follows: TGCGCCAGCAGTCGATGGACTAGCGGCAACTACTACGAGCAGTACTTC. It specifies CASSRWTSGNYYEQYF.

This clonotype was counted many times. The chain employs TRBV30 and TRBJ2-5; TRBD1 matches 9 bases. V gave up 0 bases and J gave up 5 bases; unmatched junction bases: 4. Germline loops: CDR1 GTSNPN, CDR2 SVGIG (reference sequence). The CDR3 extends over 14 amino acids. DNA of the CDR3: TGTGCCTGGAGTGTTGGACAGGGGTACGAGACCCAGTACTTC. Translating gives CAWSVGQGYETQYF. The entire variable domain, with the rest obtained from reference TRBV30 and TRBJ2-5, is as follows: SQTIHQWPATLVQPVGSPLSLECTVEGTSNPNLYWYRQAAGRGLQLLFYSVGIGQISSEVPQNLSASRPQDRQFILSSKKLLLSDSGFYLCAWSVGQGYETQYFGPGTRLLVL.

This sequence joins TRBV30 and TRBJ1-2; no definite D call. Between the trimmed V and J ends, which lost 7 bases and 4 bases, there was a span of 7 bases. This CDR3 is 10 amino acids long. Germline loops: CDR1 GTSNPN, CDR2 SVGIG (reference sequence). The CDR3 protein is CAFSSYGYTF. CDR3 DNA: TGTGCCTTTAGTTCCTATGGCTACACCTTC.

This clonotype turned up a few times. This chain joins TRBV7-2 and TRBJ2-4; tentatively, D is TRBD2 (7 bases). The CDR3 extends over 16 amino acids. From germline, CDR1 is SGHTA and CDR2 FQGNSA. Trimming shortened V by 5 bases and J by 7 bases, and 21 bases separated the two germline ends. The chain's CDR3 is CASSPLVRPGGNIQYF. The DNA for the CDR3 is TGTGCCAGCAGCCCCTTAGTGCGGCCGGGGGGCAACATTCAGTACTTC.

The chain joins TRBV5-6 to TRBJ1-2, with TRBD1 as a possible D gene (6 bases). CDR1 and CDR2 (germline): SGHDT, YYEEEE. There are 15 residues in the CDR3. V lost 2 bases and J lost 3, with 14 bases in between. The CDR3 DNA sequence: TGTGCCAGCAGCTTCACCCCGAGGGGGGACTATGGCTACACCTTC. Its protein is CASSFTPRGDYGYTF.

The chain joins TRBV29-1 to TRBJ2-7; 8 bases agree with TRBD1. The CDR3 runs to 14 residues. The V segment lost 7 bases and the J segment 2 bases; nucleotides outside the gene matches: 10. Germline lookup yields CDR1 SQVTM and CDR2 ANQGSEA. In nucleotides, the CDR3 is TGCAGCGCCATCCGGGACAGGACCCCCTACGAGCAGTACTTC. It yields the protein CSAIRDRTPYEQYF.

The chain combines TRBV10-3 with TRBJ2-2, with D tentatively TRBD2 (6 bases). This CDR3 has 15 amino acids. Trimming took off 6 bases at V and 4 bases at J, with 15 bases between the two ends. Germline values: CDR1 ENHRY, CDR2 SYGVKD. The DNA of the CDR3 is TGTGCCATCAGCGATTGGGGGGTCGGCACCGGGGAGCTGTTTTTT. This codes for CAISDWGVGTGELFF.

The CDR3 protein is CASSLLAGGGEQFF. The CDR3 DNA reads as TGTGCCAGCAGCTTACTAGCGGGGGGGGGTGAGCAGTTCTTC. V and J are TRBV7-3 and TRBJ2-1, with 12 nucleotides matching TRBD2. With 2 bases clipped from V and 9 bases from J, the junction kept 2 bases outside the gene matches. Germline CDR1 SGHTA, CDR2 FQGTGA. The CDR3 has 14 residues.

In this sample, this clonotype turned up many times. The chain uses TRBV15 and TRBJ2-4; TRBD2 matches at 8 bases. J was trimmed by 0 bases and V by 5 bases; bases with no gene match: 9. The CDR3 is 17 residues long. Germline CDR1 reads LNHNV; CDR2 reads YYDKDF (reference sequence). CDR3 loop: CATSLRGEGIAKNIQYF. CDR3 in DNA: TGTGCCACCAGCCTGCGGGGGGAGGGTATAGCCAAAAACATTCAGTACTTC.

In this sample, this clonotype turned up a few times. J is TRBJ2-7 and V is TRBV7-3; 16 nucleotides match TRBD2. CDR1 is SGHTA and CDR2 is FQGTGA in the germline V gene. J was trimmed by 2 bases and V by 5 bases; bases with no gene match: 3. CDR3 length: 16 residues. The CDR3 DNA reads as TGTGCCAGCAGCCCGGGACTAGCGGGGGGGCCCTACGAGCAGTACTTC. As protein: CASSPGLAGGPYEQYF.